The T cell receptor beta chain under discussion was sequenced for a study of identical twins. Study-level results: The study found that models underestimated out-of-frame TCR alpha sharing in monozygotic twins.

CDR3 length: 13 residues. Germline values: CDR1 DFQATT, CDR2 SNEGSKA (reference sequence). Between the trimmed V and J ends, which lost 6 bases and 0 bases, there was a span of 9 bases. TCRdb fed the 5' RACE reads into MiXCR, producing one record per CDR3 protein. In the table there are approximately 700,000 distinct CDR3 sequences, about 18% of which are singletons. This clonotype came up a few times. The antigen is undetermined. The same specimen was also included in a second study, on T cells expressing NK-cell markers. That work states: The study drew TCR beta repertoires from sorted CD3+CD56+NKG2C+, CD3+CD56+NKG2C- and CD3+CD56-NKG2C+ T cells. Of CD8+ T cells, roughly 1.0-7.0% belonged to dominant NKG2C+ clonotypes in five or six donors.

V usage is TRBV20-1 and J usage is TRBJ2-1; D is perhaps TRBD2 (5 bases). Sequencing was performed on PBMCs. The receptor's source is a woman aged 18-30 years in good health. The CDR3 bases are TGCAGTGCGAGGACTCTCTCCTACAATGAGCAGTTCTTC. Protein sequence: CSARTLSYNEQFF.